The 29 T cell receptor beta chains below come from one sample, sequenced in a study of identical twins. TCRdb independently ran MiXCR on the 5' RACE reads; one entry per CDR3 protein. The repertoire includes some 590,000 distinct CDR3 sequences, 9.6% of them detected once, and roughly 3% sits in the top ten. The same data also contributed to another study, on yellow fever vaccine responses in identical twins.

Sequencing used PBMCs. These receptors were taken from a woman between 18 and 29 years old in good health.

The chain is built from TRBV29-1 and TRBJ2-5; TRBD2 aligns across 11 bases. The CDR3 length is 14 residues. Germline CDR1 is SQVTM and CDR2 is ANQGSEA. V lost 7 bases, J lost 5 bases, and 9 bases stayed unmatched. In DNA form, the CDR3 reads TGCAGCGCACAGACTAGCGGGATCGGGGAGACCCAGTACTTC. Its protein is CSAQTSGIGETQYF.

This clonotype showed up many times. The V gene is TRBV12-3 or TRBV12-4, the J gene TRBJ2-7, with unresolved D. The CDR3 covers 12 residues. V was clipped by 3 bases and J by 7 bases, with 10 bases between them. In nucleotides, the CDR3 is TGTGCCAGCAGTTTCATGGAACCGGAGCAGTACTTC. Protein sequence: CASSFMEPEQYF.

This clonotype came up many times. This chain links TRBV12-3 or TRBV12-4 with TRBJ2-5; 9 nucleotides match TRBD2. This CDR3 region has 13 residues. V dropped 6 bases and J dropped 3; count of bases not matched to a gene: 2. CDR3 sequence (DNA): TGTGCCAGCAGGCTAGCGGGAAAAGAGACCCAGTACTTC. Translating it yields CASRLAGKETQYF.

The table lists this clonotype with many counts. This rearrangement joins TRBV19 to TRBJ1-5, with D perhaps TRBD1 (6 bases). Germline V gives CDR1 LNHDA, CDR2 SQIVND (reference sequence). V was pared by 5 bases and J by 5 bases, with 16 bases between. This CDR3 region has 15 residues. CDR3 sequence (DNA): TGTGCCAGTAGTCTACAGGGACCCCCCCATCAGCCCCAGCATTTT. Its translation is CASSLQGPPHQPQHF. Full variable domain (missing parts from reference TRBV19 and TRBJ1-5): DGGITQSPKYLFRKEGQNVTLSCEQNLNHDAMYWYRQDPGQGLRLIYYSQIVNDFQKGDIAEGYSVSREKKESFPLTVTSAQKNPTAFYLCASSLQGPPHQPQHFGDGTRLSIL.

The rearrangement links TRBV21-1 to TRBJ2-3. TRBV21-1 is reported as a pseudogene. The CDR3 sequence is 12 residues long. In DNA form, the CDR3 reads TGTGCTAGCAGCAAAGGGCGTCATACGCAGTATTTT. Residues: CASSKGRHTQYF.

This chain uses TRBV4-3 with TRBJ2-2, with D possibly called TRBD1 or TRBD2 (5 bases each). Trimming removed 0 bases from V and 3 bases from J, with 8 bases in between. There are 15 residues in the CDR3. Germline loops: CDR1 LGHNA, CDR2 YSLEER. This CDR3 reads CASSQDVGDTGELFF. The CDR3 bases are TGCGCCAGCAGCCAAGATGTGGGGGACACCGGGGAGCTGTTTTTT.

The sample holds many counts of this clonotype. The chain joins TRBV29-1 to TRBJ2-7; D gene unclear. CDR1 SQVTM and CDR2 ANQGSEA come from the germline V gene. V dropped 5 bases and J dropped 5 bases, with 13 bases sitting between them. The CDR3 has 12 residues. CDR3 sequence reads: CSVTPSGHEQYF. CDR3 coding DNA: TGCAGCGTTACCCCCTCCGGCCACGAGCAGTACTTC.

The chain employs TRBV4-3 and TRBJ2-2; no reliable D call. Trimming left V 1 base short and J 6 bases short, with 6 bases between. CDR1 is LGHNA, CDR2 YSLEER, per germline. This CDR3 is built from 13 residues. The CDR3 sequence is CASSQVSPGELFF. CDR3 bases: TGCGCCAGCAGCCAAGTTTCTCCCGGGGAGCTGTTTTTT.

J is TRBJ2-1 and V is TRBV30, with 8 bases that match TRBD1. CDR3 length equals 14 residues. V trimming: 0 bases; J trimming: 6 bases; junction bases outside the gene matches: 4. Germline lookup yields CDR1 GTSNPN and CDR2 SVGIG (reference sequence). The CDR3 coding sequence is TGTGCCTGGAGTGTTGGGACAGGCTCCAATGAGCAGTTCTTC. This gives the protein CAWSVGTGSNEQFF.

This clonotype was seen a handful of times. The rearrangement links TRBV20-1 to TRBJ2-2; tentatively, D is TRBD2 (6 bases). Germline V lookup: CDR1 DFQATT, CDR2 SNEGSKA (reference sequence). This CDR3 region has 17 residues. Trimming cost V 4 bases and J 6 bases, with 24 bases left between them. This CDR3 reads CSATLTGTAGSAGELFF. CDR3 bases: TGCAGTGCTACCTTAACCGGGACTGCAGGTAGTGCCGGGGAGCTGTTTTTT.

This clonotype has only a few counts. The rearrangement links TRBV15 to TRBJ2-1, with 8 bases fitting TRBD2. After removal of 6 bases from V and 1 base from J, the junction contained 11 bases not matched to a gene. Looked up from germline, CDR1 is LNHNV and CDR2 is YYDKDF (reference sequence). The CDR3 runs 17 residues. The CDR3 loop is CATRRGSGANSYNEQFF. Here the CDR3 DNA reads TGTGCCACCAGGAGGGGTAGCGGGGCCAATTCCTACAATGAGCAGTTCTTC.

The gene calls are TRBV6-5 and TRBJ2-2; D remains unclear. The CDR3 contains 14 residues. Germline CDR1 is MNHEY and CDR2 is SVGAGI. Deletions cut 2 bases from V and 2 bases from J, with 6 bases between. The CDR3 sequence: CASSYNSNTGELFF. The CDR3 DNA reads TGTGCCAGCAGTTACAACAGCAACACCGGGGAGCTGTTTTTT.

Worth noting for this clonotype: A clone one base away is much larger, so this may be a read error. The chain has TRBV6-5 and TRBJ2-1; D is ambiguous. The CDR3 is 16 amino acids. From germline, CDR1 is MNHEY and CDR2 SVGAGI. V gave up 5 bases and J gave up 5 bases, with 19 bases separating them. Here the CDR3 DNA reads TGTGCCAGCAGTCGCTCGCCGGATGGGTCCCACAATGAGCAGTTCTTC. As protein: CASSRSPDGSHNEQFF.

This clonotype was counted a few times. The chain is built from TRBV15 and TRBJ1-1; 8 nucleotides line up with TRBD1. This CDR3 is built from 16 residues. The germline V gene encodes CDR1 LNHNV and CDR2 YYDKDF (reference sequence). J lost 4 bases, V lost 9 bases, and 16 bases had no gene match. CDR3 protein: CATGVDRALRGTEAFF. For the CDR3, the DNA is TGTGCCACTGGGGTGGACAGGGCTCTTCGCGGCACTGAAGCTTTCTTT.

This clonotype occurred many times. The rearrangement uses TRBV3-1 and TRBJ2-1; TRBD2 aligns across 8 bases. V was pared by 1 base and J by 7 bases, with 9 bases of the junction left unmatched. The CDR3 spans 16 residues. In germline, CDR1 is LGHDT, CDR2 YNNKEL (reference sequence). The CDR3 DNA is TGTGCCAGCAGCCAAGTGTCGAGCGGGAGATCGAATGAGCAGTTCTTC. Amino acid sequence: CASSQVSSGRSNEQFF.

The CDR3: CASSPQGPNQPQHF. In DNA form, the CDR3 reads TGTGCCAGCTCACCGCAGGGACCAAATCAGCCCCAGCATTTT. The chain has TRBV18 and TRBJ1-5; the D gene is possibly TRBD1 (5 bases). This CDR3 region has 14 residues. Trimming shortened V by 3 bases and J by 4 bases, and 10 bases separated the two germline ends. Germline V CDR1 and CDR2: KGHSH, LQKENI.

The chain has TRBV25-1 and TRBJ2-3; maybe TRBD2 (5 bases). The V end lost 10 bases, the J end lost 1 base, and 30 bases lay between the germline ends. The CDR3 is made up of 19 amino acids. Germline CDR1 and CDR2: MGHDK and SYGVNS. The CDR3 protein is CANLKDFPSWINGTDTQYF. The DNA of the CDR3 is TGTGCCAACTTGAAGGACTTCCCCTCGTGGATTAATGGCACAGATACGCAGTATTTT.

This clonotype has only a few counts. This chain joins TRBV7-9 and TRBJ2-7; unclear D gene. CDR1 is SEHNR and CDR2 is FQNEAQ in the germline V gene (reference sequence). The germline V and J ends were trimmed by 5 bases and 6 bases, with 11 bases remaining between them. The CDR3 is made up of 12 amino acids. DNA of the CDR3: TGTGCCAGCAGCCAGACCTTGGGCGAGCAGTACTTC. It yields the protein CASSQTLGEQYF.

This clonotype has only a few counts. V usage is TRBV9 and J usage is TRBJ2-3, with 9 bases fitting TRBD2. The CDR3 has 16 residues. From germline, CDR1 is SGDLS and CDR2 YYNGEE. V gave up 4 bases and J gave up 6 bases; unmatched junction bases: 12. The CDR3 region has the DNA TGTGCCAGCAGCCCTGACCCGCGGGGGGGCTGGGATACGCAGTATTTT. Its translation: CASSPDPRGGWDTQYF.

This chain joins TRBV6-2 or TRBV6-3 and TRBJ2-3; D is perhaps TRBD1 (5 bases). Trimming shortened V by 4 bases and J by 2 bases, and 7 bases separated the two germline ends. In germline, CDR1 is MNHEY, CDR2 SVGEGT. This CDR3 is built from 13 residues. CDR3: CASSSDTTDTQYF. CDR3 nucleotide sequence: TGTGCCAGCAGTTCGGACACCACAGATACGCAGTATTTT.

This clonotype was observed at least ten times. The gene calls are TRBV12-3 or TRBV12-4 and TRBJ1-4; no firm D call. This CDR3 is built from 12 residues. With 3 bases removed from V and 11 bases from J, the gap between germline ends came to 10 bases. The CDR3 loop reads CASSLFDDKLFF. In DNA, the CDR3 is TGTGCCAGCAGTTTGTTCGACGACAAACTGTTTTTT.

The rearrangement uses TRBV4-3 and TRBJ1-1; D gene uncertain. The CDR3 runs to 14 residues. Per the germline V gene, CDR1 is LGHNA and CDR2 is YSLEER. The V end lost 0 bases, the J end lost 7 bases, and 12 bases lay between the germline ends. The CDR3 sequence is CASSQDLFGDEAFF. CDR3 DNA sequence: TGCGCCAGCAGCCAAGATCTATTCGGGGATGAAGCTTTCTTT.

This clonotype turned up a few times. The chain links TRBV7-2 to TRBJ1-2; 11 bases are shared with TRBD1. CDR3 length: 15 residues. CDR1 is SGHTA, CDR2 FQGNSA, per germline. J lost 4 bases, V lost 3 bases, and 4 bases had no gene match. The CDR3 spells CASSLGQGVTYGYTF. The CDR3 bases are TGTGCCAGCAGCTTGGGACAGGGGGTGACCTATGGCTACACCTTC.

The chain uses TRBV6-1 and TRBJ2-5; a possible D gene is TRBD1 (5 bases). Per germline, CDR1 MNHNS and CDR2 SASEGT. This CDR3 has 13 residues. Trimming took off 8 bases at V and 0 bases at J, with 10 bases between the two ends. The CDR3 region has the DNA TGTGCCAGCCAAGGACACAACCAAGAGACCCAGTACTTC. Protein: CASQGHNQETQYF.

As concerns this clonotype: Sequence at one end of the junction differs from germline and may be a read error. V is TRBV12-3 or TRBV12-4 and J is TRBJ2-6; TRBD1 or TRBD2 may be the D gene (5 bases each). This CDR3 region has 19 residues. CDR3 nucleotides: TGTGCCATCAGTCCGTCCCGGGACGTTTTCGAAGCTGGGGCCAACGTCCTGACTTTC. It specifies CAISPSRDVFEAGANVLTF.

This clonotype was counted at least ten times. This CDR3 is CASSERRGLRETQYF. CDR3 DNA sequence: TGTGCCAGCAGCGAACGAAGGGGGCTTAGGGAGACCCAGTACTTC. The genes are TRBV7-8 and TRBJ2-5, with 7 bases lining up with TRBD1. Germline values: CDR1 SGHVS, CDR2 FQNEAQ. Trimming took 5 bases from V and 5 from J; bases not matched to a gene: 11. The CDR3 has 15 amino acids.

The table lists this clonotype with a few counts. V is TRBV4-1 and J is TRBJ2-7, with TRBD1 identical over 7 bases. The CDR3 runs to 14 residues. Germline CDR1 MGHRA, CDR2 YSYEKL. Losses at the gene ends were 3 bases for V and 2 bases for J; bases not matched to a gene: 4. The CDR3 sequence: CASSQGDSPYEQYF. In DNA form, the CDR3 reads TGCGCCAGCAGCCAGGGGGACAGCCCCTACGAGCAGTACTTC.

This chain uses TRBV19 with TRBJ2-7; D remains unclear. The CDR3 has 14 amino acids. Germline lookup yields CDR1 LNHDA and CDR2 SQIVND (reference sequence). V lost 2 bases, J lost 0 bases, and 8 bases lay in between. CDR3 protein: CASSITASSYEQYF. In DNA form, the CDR3 reads TGTGCCAGTAGTATAACAGCGAGCTCCTACGAGCAGTACTTC.

This clonotype was observed a handful of times. The chain recombines TRBV5-6 with TRBJ2-6; no clear D gene. This CDR3 contains 16 residues. V lost 0 bases to trimming and J lost 0 bases, with 7 bases between them. Germline V CDR1 and CDR2: SGHDT, YYEEEE. The CDR3: CASSLGVGSGANVLTF. Written as DNA, the CDR3 is TGTGCCAGCAGCTTGGGGGTTGGCTCTGGGGCCAACGTCCTGACTTTC.